A single sample gave rise to the 11 T cell receptor beta chains below, sequenced in a study of CD8+ T cells in alopecia areata. Once RNA had been extracted, it was reverse transcribed into cDNA to act as the sequencing template. Profiling relied on immunoSEQ multiplex PCR, and the TCRdb table lists in-frame clones only, not all of them. The sample has under 75,000 clones; about 45% are singletons. Sequencing used CD8+ T cells sorted from blood, obtained at week 0. Receptors were obtained from a human donor with alopecia areata.

The chain combines TRBV5-1 with TRBJ2-1; tentatively, D is TRBD1 or TRBD2 (5 bases each). V lost 0 bases and J 0 bases, leaving 10 bases between the germline ends. The CDR3 is 16 residues long. Germline CDR1 SGHRS, CDR2 YFSETQ. The CDR3 nucleotides are TGCGCCAGCAGCTTGGTACCAGGGAGCTCCTACAATGAGCAGTTCTTC. This sequence encodes CASSLVPGSSYNEQFF.

This sequence joins TRBV7-9 and TRBJ1-2; D not resolved. The CDR3 loop spans 13 amino acids. Trimming stripped 4 bases from V and 10 bases from J, with 16 bases between. From germline, CDR1 is SEHNR and CDR2 FQNEAQ (reference sequence). The CDR3 here is CASSSSEFYNYTF. The DNA of the CDR3 is TGTGCCAGCAGCTCCTCAGAGTTCTATAACTACACCTTC. Full variable domain (missing parts from reference TRBV7-9 and TRBJ1-2): DTGVSQNPRHKITKRGQNVTFRCDPISEHNRLYWYRQTLGQGPEFLTYFQNEAQLEKSRLLSDRFSAERPKGSFSTLEIQRTEQGDSAMYLCASSSSEFYNYTFGSGTRLTVV.

There are many counts of this clone. The genes are TRBV7-9 and TRBJ2-7; D possibly uses TRBD1 or TRBD2 (5 bases each). The CDR3 extends over 13 amino acids. Trimming pared 5 bases from V and 3 bases from J, leaving 11 bases between. Germline V CDR1 and CDR2: SEHNR, FQNEAQ (reference sequence). CDR3 nucleotides: TGTGCCAGCAGCCACGGGACGGACTACGAGCAGTACTTC. This gives the protein CASSHGTDYEQYF.

The chain combines TRBV7-9 with TRBJ2-7; possibly TRBD1 for D (6 bases). Germline-derived CDR1 and CDR2 are SEHNR and FQNEAQ (reference sequence). This CDR3 spans 15 amino acids. Trimming took off 6 bases at V and 0 bases at J, with 15 bases between the two ends. The CDR3 here is CASRTSGDLSYEQYF. The CDR3 DNA reads TGTGCCAGCAGAACATCAGGGGACCTCTCCTACGAGCAGTACTTC.

The chain is built from TRBV9 and TRBJ2-2, with D possibly matching TRBD1 (6 bases). The CDR3 sequence is 13 residues long. CDR1 is SGDLS, CDR2 YYNGEE, per germline. V was trimmed by 5 bases and J by 2 bases, leaving 7 bases between them. CDR3 coding DNA: TGTGCCAGCAGACAGGGAAACACCGGGGAGCTGTTTTTT. Amino acid sequence: CASRQGNTGELFF. Using reference TRBV9 and TRBJ2-2 for the parts outside the CDR3, the full variable domain is DSGVTQTPKHLITATGQRVTLRCSPRSGDLSVYWYQQSLDQGLQFLIQYYNGEERAKGNILERFSAQQFPDLHSELNLSSLELGDSALYFCASRQGNTGELFFGEGSRLTVL.

The chain employs TRBV5-4 and TRBJ1-2; 9 bases match TRBD1. Germline loops: CDR1 SGHNT, CDR2 YYREEE (reference sequence). There are 15 residues in the CDR3. V shed 0 bases and J 6 bases; nucleotides not matched to a gene: 6. CDR3 DNA sequence: TGTGCCAGCAGCTTGGGGGGACAGGGTTACGATGGCTACACCTTC. This encodes CASSLGGQGYDGYTF. Filled out from reference TRBV5-4 and TRBJ1-2, the complete variable domain reads ETGVTQSPTHLIKTRGQQVTLRCSSQSGHNTVSWYQQALGQGPQFIFQYYREEENGRGNFPPRFSGLQFPNYSSELNVNALELDDSALYLCASSLGGQGYDGYTFGSGTRLTVV.

The chain has TRBV19 and TRBJ2-4, with a possible D match to TRBD1 (6 bases). Germline CDR1 reads LNHDA; CDR2 reads SQIVND (reference sequence). The CDR3 extends over 17 amino acids. V was trimmed by 1 base and J by 0 bases, leaving 13 bases between them. CDR3 bases: TGTGCCAGTAGTATAGTGAGGCAGGGGCTAGCCAAAAACATTCAGTACTTC. This codes for CASSIVRQGLAKNIQYF.

This clone appeared a single time. J is TRBJ2-2 and V is TRBV5-1; D gene uncertain. The V end lost 4 bases, the J end lost 2 bases, and 6 bases lay between the germline ends. Germline V gene data show CDR1 as SGHRS and CDR2 as YFSETQ. The CDR3 has 13 residues. As DNA, the CDR3 is TGCGCCAGCAGCGATCCCAACACCGGGGAGCTGTTTTTT. The encoded protein is CASSDPNTGELFF.

V and J are TRBV11-2 and TRBJ2-1; weak D call: TRBD1 (6 bases). The length of the CDR3 is 14 residues. Germline V gene data show CDR1 as SGHAT and CDR2 as FQNNGV. Trimming cost V 0 bases and J 8 bases, with 11 bases left between them. CDR3 DNA: TGTGCCAGCAGCTTAGATCTGGGGGCGTATGAGCAGTTCTTC. This codes for CASSLDLGAYEQFF.

This clone was seen more than once but under ten times. Within the sample, other DNA sequences also encode this same CDR3. This chain's CDR3 is CASSVGGSSYEQYF. The CDR3 DNA reads TGTGCCAGCAGCGTAGGGGGGAGCTCCTACGAGCAGTACTTC. The V and J genes are TRBV9 and TRBJ2-7, with D perhaps matching TRBD1 or TRBD2 (5 bases each). With 0 bases removed from V and 0 bases from J, the gap between germline ends came to 7 bases. There are 14 residues in the CDR3. Germline V gene lookup returns CDR1 SGDLS and CDR2 YYNGEE. Filled out from reference TRBV9 and TRBJ2-7, the complete variable domain reads DSGVTQTPKHLITATGQRVTLRCSPRSGDLSVYWYQQSLDQGLQFLIQYYNGEERAKGNILERFSAQQFPDLHSELNLSSLELGDSALYFCASSVGGSSYEQYFGPGTRLTVT.

This sequence joins TRBV4-1 and TRBJ2-3; D gene unclear. Germline CDR1 is MGHRA and CDR2 is YSYEKL. CDR3 length: 15 amino acids. Trimming took off 0 bases at V and 2 bases at J, with 9 bases between the two ends. The CDR3 coding sequence is TGCGCCAGCAGCCAAGATCTTCAACCCACAGATACGCAGTATTTT. Translated, it gives CASSQDLQPTDTQYF.